The entry that follows covers one T cell receptor (beta chain) sequence. Its antigen is not identified. TCR cDNA molecules each carried a unique molecular identifier. TCRdb fed the 5' RACE reads into MiXCR, producing one record per CDR3 protein. Among approximately 40,000 distinct CDR3 sequences listed, more than 7% were seen once. This sample is drawn from a study of spatial heterogeneity in lung cancer. About the study: Beta-chain sequences were consistently detected more often than alpha-chain sequences. Across the raw uncorrected reads, a unique TCR and UMI combination was observed, on average, more than ten times. The study, taken as a whole, reports: Among blood samples, ubiquitous expanded tumor TCRs appeared more at resection than at follow-up.

This CDR3 region has 15 residues. Trimming pared 4 bases from V and 7 bases from J, leaving 14 bases between. Looked up from germline, CDR1 is MNHNS and CDR2 is SASEGT. As for time point: sample taken at primary tumor resection. This chain links TRBV6-1 with TRBJ1-6; D call uncertain. The origin of this receptor is a female donor with early-stage non-small cell lung cancer. The sample was PBMCs, taken at surgery. The CDR3 DNA sequence: TGTGCCAGCAGTGTTGAAGGGCATGCCAATTCACCCCTCCACTTT. This encodes CASSVEGHANSPLHF.